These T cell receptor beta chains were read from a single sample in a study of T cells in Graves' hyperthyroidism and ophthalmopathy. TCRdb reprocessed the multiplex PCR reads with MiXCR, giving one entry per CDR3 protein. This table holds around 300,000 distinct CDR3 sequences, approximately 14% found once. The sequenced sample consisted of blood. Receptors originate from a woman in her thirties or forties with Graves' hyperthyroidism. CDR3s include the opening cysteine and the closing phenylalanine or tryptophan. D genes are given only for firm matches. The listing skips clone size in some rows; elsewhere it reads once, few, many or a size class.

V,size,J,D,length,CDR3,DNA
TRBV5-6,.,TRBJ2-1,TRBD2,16,CASSLRRAGGGQSQFF,TGTGCCAGCAGCTTGAGGAGGGCGGGAGGAGGACAATCGCAGTTCTTC
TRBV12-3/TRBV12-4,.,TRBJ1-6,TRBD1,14,CASKRTGYNSPLHF,TGTGCCAGCAAGCGGACAGGGTATAATTCACCCCTCCACTTT
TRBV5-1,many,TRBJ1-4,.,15,CASSPQRGQDEKLFF,TGCGCCAGCAGCCCCCAGCGGGGGCAGGATGAAAAACTGTTTTTT
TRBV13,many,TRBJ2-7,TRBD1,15,CASSLGRDRGGEQYF,TGTGCCAGCAGCTTAGGCCGGGACAGGGGTGGCGAGCAGTACTTC
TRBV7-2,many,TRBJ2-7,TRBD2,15,CASSPRLAISGEQYF,TGTGCCAGCAGCCCACGACTAGCGATATCAGGAGAGCAGTACTTC
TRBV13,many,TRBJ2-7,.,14,CASSLEGGAREQYF,TGTGCCAGCAGCTTAGAGGGCGGGGCGAGGGAGCAGTACTTC
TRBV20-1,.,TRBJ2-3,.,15,CSARGESSSTDTQYF,TGCAGTGCTAGAGGAGAGAGTAGTTCTACAGATACGCAGTATTTT
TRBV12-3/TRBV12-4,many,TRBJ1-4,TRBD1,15,CASTSWGQGEEKLFF,TGTGCCAGCACTTCTTGGGGACAGGGAGAGGAAAAACTGTTTTTT
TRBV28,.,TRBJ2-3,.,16,CASAGLTGRGTDTQYF,TGTGCCAGCGCCGGTCTCACCGGTCGCGGAACAGATACGCAGTATTTT
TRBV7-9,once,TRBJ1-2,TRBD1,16,CASSLDGTGGGSGYTF,TGTGCCAGCAGCTTAGACGGGACAGGGGGCGGAAGTGGCTACACCTTC
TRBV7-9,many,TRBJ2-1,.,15,CASSSRGAVNNEQFF,TGTGCCAGCAGCTCAAGAGGGGCGGTTAACAATGAGCAGTTCTTC
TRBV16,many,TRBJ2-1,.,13,CASSQDREDEQFF,TGTGCCAGCAGCCAAGACAGGGAGGATGAGCAGTTCTTC
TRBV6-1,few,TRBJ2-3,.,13,CASNQGAGDTRYF,TGTGCCAGCAATCAAGGAGCGGGTGATACGCGGTATTTT
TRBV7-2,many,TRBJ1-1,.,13,CASSPQGSTEAFF,TGTGCCAGCAGCCCTCAGGGATCCACTGAAGCTTTCTTT
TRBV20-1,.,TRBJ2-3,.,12,CSASRSADTQYF,TGCAGTGCTAGCCGCAGCGCAGATACGCAGTATTTT
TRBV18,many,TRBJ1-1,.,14,CASSHTGSGTEAFF,TGTGCCAGCTCACATACAGGGTCTGGCACTGAAGCTTTCTTT
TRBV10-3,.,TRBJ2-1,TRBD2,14,CAISGTSVDNEQFF,TGTGCCATCAGTGGGACTAGCGTAGACAATGAGCAGTTCTTC
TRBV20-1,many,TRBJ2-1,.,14,CSARGSGYYNEQFF,TGCAGTGCTAGGGGTAGCGGTTACTACAATGAGCAGTTCTTC
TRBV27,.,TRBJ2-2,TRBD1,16,CASQTGGAGYTGELFF,TGTGCCAGCCAGACAGGGGGCGCCGGTTACACCGGGGAGCTGTTTTTT
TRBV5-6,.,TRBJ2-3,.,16,CASSPLIWNLTDTQYF,TGTGCCAGCAGCCCGCTTATATGGAACTTAACAGATACGCAGTATTTT
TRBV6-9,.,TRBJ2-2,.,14,CASSYDRSTAELFF,TGTGCCAGCAGTTACGACAGATCAACCGCGGAGCTGTTTTTT
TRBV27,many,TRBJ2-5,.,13,CASSLGRVLGKYF,TGTGCCAGCAGTTTGGGCAGGGTATTAGGTAAGTACTTC
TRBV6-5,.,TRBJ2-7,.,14,CASSLSSTFPEQYF,TGTGCCAGCAGCCTTAGTAGTACGTTCCCCGAGCAGTACTTC
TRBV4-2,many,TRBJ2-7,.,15,CASSQDPAGAYEQYF,TGTGCCAGCAGCCAAGATCCCGCAGGGGCCTACGAGCAGTACTTC
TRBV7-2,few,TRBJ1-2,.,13,CASSLDGLGGYTF,TGTGCCAGCAGCTTAGACGGTCTCGGAGGCTACACCTTC
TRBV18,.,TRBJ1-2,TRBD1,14,CASSPDGQGSGYTF,TGTGCCAGCTCACCAGATGGACAGGGAAGCGGCTACACCTTC
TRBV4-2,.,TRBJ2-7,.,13,CASSQEGVDEQYF,TGTGCCAGCAGCCAAGAAGGAGTGGACGAGCAGTACTTC
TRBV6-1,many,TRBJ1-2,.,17,CASSRASRGSLGYGYTF,TGTGCCAGCAGCAGGGCTTCCCGGGGGTCCTTAGGTTATGGCTACACCTTC
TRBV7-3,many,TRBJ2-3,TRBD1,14,CASSPSTGTDTQYF,TGTGCCAGCAGCCCTTCGACAGGGACAGATACGCAGTATTTT
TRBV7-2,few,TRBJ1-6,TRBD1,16,CASTPGGGQGNSPLHF,TGTGCCAGCACCCCGGGGGGAGGACAGGGTAATTCACCCCTCCACTTT
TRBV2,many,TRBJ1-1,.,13,CASSEVIDSEAFF,TGTGCCAGCAGTGAAGTGATAGACAGTGAAGCTTTCTTT
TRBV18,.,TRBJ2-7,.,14,CASSPSAVVHEQYF,TGTGCCAGCTCACCTTCGGCAGTGGTCCACGAGCAGTACTTC
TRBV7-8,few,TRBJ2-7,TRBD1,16,CASSLGGGQGGYEQYF,TGTGCCAGCAGCTTAGGAGGGGGACAGGGGGGCTACGAGCAGTACTTC
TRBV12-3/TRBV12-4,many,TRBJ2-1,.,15,CASSLLETSYNEQFF,TGTGCCAGCAGTTTACTAGAAACCTCCTACAATGAGCAGTTCTTC
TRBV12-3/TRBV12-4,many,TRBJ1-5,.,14,CASSLRGHNQPQHF,TGTGCCAGCAGTTTGCGAGGACACAATCAGCCCCAGCATTTT
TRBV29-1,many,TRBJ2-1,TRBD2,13,CSAAGESYNEQFF,TGCAGCGCGGCGGGAGAATCCTACAATGAGCAGTTCTTC
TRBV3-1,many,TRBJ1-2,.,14,CASSQGDRPSGYTF,TGTGCCAGCAGCCAAGGCGATCGACCCTCGGGCTACACCTTC
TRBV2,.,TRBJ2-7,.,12,CASGWDPYEQYF,TGTGCCAGTGGGTGGGACCCATACGAGCAGTACTTC
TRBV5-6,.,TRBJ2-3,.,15,CASSLMSGGSDTQYF,TGTGCCAGCAGCTTGATGAGTGGGGGCTCAGATACGCAGTATTTT
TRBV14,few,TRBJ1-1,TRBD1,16,CASSQDWGQMNTEAFF,TGTGCCAGCAGCCAAGATTGGGGACAGATGAACACTGAAGCTTTCTTT
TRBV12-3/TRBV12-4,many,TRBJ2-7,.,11,CASSLDYEQYF,TGTGCCAGCAGTTTAGATTACGAGCAGTACTTC
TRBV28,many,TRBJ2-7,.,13,CASSVGKSYEQYF,TGTGCCAGCAGTGTGGGCAAATCCTACGAGCAGTACTTC
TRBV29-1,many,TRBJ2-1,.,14,CSVTTTDSYNEQFF,TGCAGCGTAACCACCACCGATTCCTACAATGAGCAGTTCTTC
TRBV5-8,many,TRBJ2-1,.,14,CASSRRTAYNEQFF,TGTGCCAGCAGCCGCCGGACAGCTTACAATGAGCAGTTCTTC
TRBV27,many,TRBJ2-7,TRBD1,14,CASSRTGVSYEQYF,TGTGCCAGCAGCAGAACAGGGGTTTCGTACGAGCAGTACTTC
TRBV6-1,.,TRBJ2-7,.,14,CASTGQGGKREQYF,TGTGCCAGCACCGGGCAGGGTGGGAAGAGGGAGCAGTACTTC
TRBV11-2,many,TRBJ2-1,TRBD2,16,CASSSGGQGTWNEQFF,TGTGCCAGCAGCTCGGGGGGGCAGGGAACATGGAATGAGCAGTTCTTC
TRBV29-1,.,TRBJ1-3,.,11,CSVLTENTIYF,TGCAGCGTTCTGACGGAAAACACCATATATTTT
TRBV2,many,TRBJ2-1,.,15,CASIPEVDAYNEQFF,TGTGCCAGCATTCCGGAAGTTGACGCCTACAATGAGCAGTTCTTC
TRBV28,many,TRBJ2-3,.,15,CASSLPYPHTDTQYF,TGTGCCAGCAGTTTACCCTACCCCCACACAGATACGCAGTATTTT
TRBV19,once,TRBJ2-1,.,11,CASTSGDEQFF,TGTGCCAGTACGAGTGGCGATGAGCAGTTCTTC
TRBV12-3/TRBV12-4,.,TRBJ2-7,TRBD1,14,CASSKPGQGYEQYF,TGTGCCAGCAGCAAACCCGGACAGGGGTACGAGCAGTACTTC
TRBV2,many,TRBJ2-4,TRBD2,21,CASRAALSGTSGTLAKNIQYF,TGTGCCAGCAGGGCGGCCTTATCCGGGACTAGCGGGACCCTAGCCAAAAACATTCAGTACTTC
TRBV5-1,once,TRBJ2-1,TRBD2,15,CASSLSGGPEYEQFF,TGCGCCAGCAGCTTATCGGGAGGGCCGGAGTATGAGCAGTTCTTC
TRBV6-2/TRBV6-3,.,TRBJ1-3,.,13,CASRLAAGNTIYF,TGTGCCAGTAGACTCGCGGCTGGAAACACCATATATTTT